This entry features one T cell receptor (beta chain) sequence. This entry belongs to a study of blood T cell repertoires in COVID-19. Clones were read by immunoSEQ multiplex PCR, and TCRdb kept only the in-frame ones, dropping some. The sample has about half a million clones; about nine tenths are singletons. Participant-reported clinical history was the basis for cohort assignment. Two negative PCRs, clearance, or symptom resolution characterized the recovered Cohort 3 donors. This TCR was sampled from a woman aged 55-70 years who had recovered from COVID-19. The specimen sequenced was PBMCs or T cells enriched from blood (not recorded which).

CDR3 nucleotide sequence: TGTGCCAGCATTGCGGACAGAATGAACACTGAAGCTTTCTTT. Protein sequence: CASIADRMNTEAFF. The chain employs TRBV5-6 and TRBJ1-1; possible D gene TRBD1, 6 bases. With 6 bases removed from V and 0 bases from J, the gap between germline ends came to 12 bases. The CDR3 is 14 residues long. Germline V gene data show CDR1 as SGHDT and CDR2 as YYEEEE.